Below, 10 T cell receptor beta chains from the same sample are listed, as sequenced in a study of T cell responses to AZD1222 COVID-19 vaccine. The table came from immunoSEQ multiplex PCR; TCRdb's copy has only in-frame clones and leaves some out. The table lists more than 250,000 clones, more than 85% of them singletons. The source was peripheral blood, collected on day 0 of AZD1222 vaccination. These receptor sequences come from an adult in good health.

This clone has just one count. V usage is TRBV15 and J usage is TRBJ1-5; D is undetermined. CDR3 length: 14 amino acids. Trimming cost V 0 bases and J 7 bases, with 10 bases left between them. The germline V gene has CDR1 LNHNV and CDR2 YYDKDF (reference sequence). CDR3 sequence: CATSRDRLPQPQHF. CDR3 nucleotides: TGTGCCACCAGCAGAGATCGGCTGCCACAGCCCCAGCATTTT.

The chain combines TRBV29-1 with TRBJ1-3, with no clear D. Germline CDR1 reads SQVTM; CDR2 reads ANQGSEA. The CDR3 is 13 residues long. The chain's CDR3 is CSADKLSGNTIYF. The CDR3 DNA is TGCAGTGCCGATAAATTATCTGGAAACACCATATATTTT.

V is TRBV10-3 and J is TRBJ1-2, with D perhaps matching TRBD1 (5 bases). The ends were cut back, 7 bases at V and 4 bases at J, with 10 bases in the middle. CDR3 size: 12 residues. CDR1 is ENHRY and CDR2 is SYGVKD in the germline V gene. The DNA of the CDR3 is TGTGCCATCACCCCAGACAGCTATGGCTACACCTTC. Encoded protein: CAITPDSYGYTF.

This chain uses TRBV2 with TRBJ2-7, with 9 bases lining up with TRBD2. The germline V gene encodes CDR1 SNHLY and CDR2 FYNNEI. Unmatched junction bases numbered 8, after V lost 4 bases and J lost 7 bases. The CDR3 length is 14 residues. The CDR3 reads CASSGSSGKGEQYF. CDR3 nucleotides: TGTGCCAGCAGTGGGTCTAGCGGGAAAGGGGAGCAGTACTTC.

This clone was detected once. The V gene is TRBV19, the J gene TRBJ1-2; D is undetermined. Trimming left V 5 bases short and J 0 bases short, with 10 bases between. This CDR3 region has 14 residues. CDR1 and CDR2 (germline): LNHDA, SQIVND (reference sequence). CDR3 nucleotide sequence: TGTGCCAGTAGTGTCGGTTCCTCTAACTATGGCTACACCTTC. Translation gives CASSVGSSNYGYTF.

The chain recombines TRBV7-7 with TRBJ2-1; the D gene is possibly TRBD1 (6 bases). The CDR3 loop spans 13 amino acids. Looked up from germline, CDR1 is SSHAT and CDR2 is FNYEAQ (reference sequence). V lost 5 bases and J 6 bases, leaving 11 bases between the germline ends. The CDR3 loop reads CASSISGVNEQFF. CDR3 sequence (DNA): TGTGCCAGCAGCATTTCAGGGGTCAATGAGCAGTTCTTC.

The V call is TRBV6-5, the J call TRBJ2-7, with D tentatively TRBD1 or TRBD2 (5 bases each). Germline-derived CDR1 and CDR2 are MNHEY and SVGAGI. There are 12 residues in the CDR3. Between the trimmed V and J ends, which lost 9 bases and 11 bases, there was a span of 20 bases. The CDR3 coding sequence is TGTGCCAGTCGGAGGCAGGGCCCCCCTGAGTACTTC. Protein product: CASRRQGPPEYF.

The CDR3 DNA reads TGTGCCAGTAGTATCCAGGACAGATATAATTCACCCCTCCACTTT. This sequence encodes CASSIQDRYNSPLHF. V is TRBV19 and J is TRBJ1-6; D possibly corresponds to TRBD1 (6 bases). This CDR3 is built from 15 residues. V was cut by 3 bases and J by 4 bases, with 10 bases left in between. Germline CDR1 and CDR2: LNHDA and SQIVND (reference sequence).

V gene TRBV28 combines with J gene TRBJ2-3; 9 bases align to TRBD2. V dropped 4 bases and J dropped 5; count of bases not matched to a gene: 10. Germline CDR1 reads MDHEN; CDR2 reads SYDVKM. The length of the CDR3 is 16 residues. CDR3 region: CASSSRTSESLDTQYF. In DNA form, the CDR3 reads TGTGCCAGCAGTTCCCGGACTAGCGAGTCTTTAGATACGCAGTATTTT.

V gene TRBV2 combines with J gene TRBJ2-1; TRBD2 matches 7 bases. The CDR3 loop spans 12 amino acids. Germline V gene data show CDR1 as SNHLY and CDR2 as FYNNEI. Unmatched junction bases numbered 5, after V lost 7 bases and J lost 8 bases. Here the CDR3 DNA reads TGTGCCAGCACCACTGGGGGGGATGAGCAGTTCTTC. This translates into CASTTGGDEQFF.